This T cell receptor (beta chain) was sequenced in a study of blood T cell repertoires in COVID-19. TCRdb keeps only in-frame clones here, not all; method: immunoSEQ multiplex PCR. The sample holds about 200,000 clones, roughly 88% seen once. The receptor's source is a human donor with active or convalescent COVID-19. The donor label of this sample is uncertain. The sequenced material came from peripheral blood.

The DNA of the CDR3 is TGTGCCAGCAGTCAACTCGCGGGACTTAAGCAGTACTTC. Amino acids: CASSQLAGLKQYF. The chain joins TRBV6-4 to TRBJ2-7; weak D call: TRBD2 (6 bases). V lost 5 bases to trimming and J lost 8 bases, with 16 bases between them. The germline V gene has CDR1 MRHNA and CDR2 SNTAGT. The CDR3 has 13 amino acids.